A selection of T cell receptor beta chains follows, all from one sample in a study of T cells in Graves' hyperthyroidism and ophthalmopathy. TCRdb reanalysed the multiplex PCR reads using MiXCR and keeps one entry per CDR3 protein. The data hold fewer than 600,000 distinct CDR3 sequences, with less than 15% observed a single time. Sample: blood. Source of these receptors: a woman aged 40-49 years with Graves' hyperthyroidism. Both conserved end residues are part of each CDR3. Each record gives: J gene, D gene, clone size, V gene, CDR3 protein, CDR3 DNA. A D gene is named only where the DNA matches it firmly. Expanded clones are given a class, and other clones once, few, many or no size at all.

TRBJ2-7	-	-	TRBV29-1	CSVEKSVSIYEQYF	TGCAGCGTTGAGAAATCAGTATCTATCTACGAGCAGTACTTC
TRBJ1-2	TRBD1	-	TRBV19	CASSVGQLRLLNYGYTF	TGTGCCAGTAGTGTGGGACAGCTCCGACTTCTCAACTATGGCTACACCTTC
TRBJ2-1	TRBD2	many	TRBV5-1	CASSLAWTSGRSNEQFF	TGCGCCAGCAGCTTGGCCTGGACTAGCGGGAGGTCTAATGAGCAGTTCTTC
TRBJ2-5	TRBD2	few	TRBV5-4	CASSLAGASGRRETQYF	TGTGCCAGCAGCTTGGCCGGGGCTAGCGGGAGGAGAGAGACCCAGTACTTC
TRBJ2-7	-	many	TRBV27	CASNRGGGFYEQYF	TGTGCCAGCAACAGGGGAGGGGGGTTTTACGAGCAGTACTTC
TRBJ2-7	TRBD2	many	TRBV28	CASSSGTSNYEQYF	TGTGCCAGCAGTTCCGGGACTAGCAACTACGAGCAGTACTTC
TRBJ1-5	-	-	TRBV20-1	CSGGGNQPQHF	TGCAGTGGGGGAGGCAATCAGCCCCAGCATTTT
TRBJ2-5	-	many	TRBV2	CASSLEGARLETQYF	TGTGCCAGCAGTCTAGAGGGCGCCAGGCTGGAGACCCAGTACTTC
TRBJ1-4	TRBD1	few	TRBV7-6	CASSLGTGLNEKLFF	TGTGCCAGCAGCTTAGGGACAGGGCTCAATGAAAAACTGTTTTTT
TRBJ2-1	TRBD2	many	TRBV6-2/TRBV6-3	CASSYHSGRSYNEQFF	TGTGCCAGCAGTTACCATAGCGGGAGATCCTACAATGAGCAGTTCTTC
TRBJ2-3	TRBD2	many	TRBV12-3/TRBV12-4	CASVERAGGLDTQYF	TGTGCCAGCGTTGAAAGAGCGGGAGGGTTGGATACGCAGTATTTT
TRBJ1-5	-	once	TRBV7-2	CASSLENRVDQPQHF	TGTGCCAGCAGTCTAGAGAACAGGGTGGATCAGCCCCAGCATTTT
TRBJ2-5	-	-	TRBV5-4	CASSKDTDQETQYF	TGTGCCAGCAGCAAGGACACGGATCAAGAGACCCAGTACTTC
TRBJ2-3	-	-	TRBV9	CASSAGATTSTDTQYF	TGTGCCAGCAGCGCCGGCGCTACGACTAGCACAGATACGCAGTATTTT
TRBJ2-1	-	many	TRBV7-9	CASRVSPLGNEQFF	TGTGCCAGCCGCGTCTCCCCCCTGGGGAATGAGCAGTTCTTC
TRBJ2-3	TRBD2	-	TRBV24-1	CATSDSTRAGGTDTQYF	TGTGCCACCAGTGATTCCACCCGTGCGGGGGGCACAGATACGCAGTATTTT
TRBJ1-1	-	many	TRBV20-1	CSASRIRSEAFF	TGCAGTGCTAGTAGGATCAGGTCGGAAGCTTTCTTT
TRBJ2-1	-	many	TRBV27	CASSLGIARDEQFF	TGTGCCAGCAGTTTAGGGATAGCGCGGGATGAGCAGTTCTTC
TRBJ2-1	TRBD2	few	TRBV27	CASSSLREGHEQFF	TGTGCCAGCAGCTCTTTACGGGAGGGCCATGAGCAGTTCTTC
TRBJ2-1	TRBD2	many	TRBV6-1	CASTIDGTSGRGEQFF	TGTGCCAGCACCATCGATGGGACTAGCGGGAGGGGTGAGCAGTTCTTC
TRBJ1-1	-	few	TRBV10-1	CASTEAFF	TGCGCCAGCACCGAAGCTTTCTTT
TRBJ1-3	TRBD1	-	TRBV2	CASKRDRDSGNTIYF	TGTGCCAGCAAGAGGGACAGAGACTCTGGAAACACCATATATTTT
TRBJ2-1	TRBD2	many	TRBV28	CASSLLAGADEQFF	TGTGCCAGCAGTTTACTAGCGGGAGCCGATGAGCAGTTCTTC
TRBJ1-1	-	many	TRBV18	CASSPGSTLPEAFF	TGTGCCAGCTCACCAGGATCCACGCTGCCTGAAGCTTTCTTT
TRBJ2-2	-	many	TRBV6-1	CASLSEGRELFF	TGTGCCAGCCTGTCTGAGGGGAGAGAGCTGTTTTTT
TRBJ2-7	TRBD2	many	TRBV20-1	CSAPVTSGRSRGEQYF	TGCAGTGCTCCGGTGACTAGCGGGAGGTCGCGGGGAGAGCAGTACTTC
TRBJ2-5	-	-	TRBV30	CAWTKQETQYF	TGTGCCTGGACCAAACAAGAGACCCAGTACTTC
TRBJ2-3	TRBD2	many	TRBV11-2	CASSLGLAATDTQYF	TGTGCCAGCAGCTTAGGGCTAGCGGCCACAGATACGCAGTATTTT
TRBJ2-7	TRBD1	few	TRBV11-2	CASSLGTADPYYEQYF	TGTGCCAGCAGTTTGGGGACAGCTGACCCCTACTACGAGCAGTACTTC
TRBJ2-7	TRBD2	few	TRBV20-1	CSARLGTSAHYEQYF	TGCAGTGCTCGCCTGGGGACTAGCGCCCACTACGAGCAGTACTTC
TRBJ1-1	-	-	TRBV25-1	CASSEYKAAANTEAFF	TGTGCCAGCAGTGAATATAAGGCGGCGGCGAACACTGAAGCTTTCTTT
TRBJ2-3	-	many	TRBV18	CASSPFSSIDTQYF	TGTGCCAGCTCACCATTCTCCTCCATTGATACGCAGTATTTT
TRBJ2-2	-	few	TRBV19	CASSRDTINTGELFF	TGTGCCAGTAGTCGGGACACCATCAACACCGGGGAGCTGTTTTTT
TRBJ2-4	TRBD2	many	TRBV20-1	CSASAVGLAGNIQYF	TGCAGTGCTAGCGCGGTTGGACTAGCGGGAAACATTCAGTACTTC
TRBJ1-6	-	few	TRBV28	CASSTYPTGRDSPLHF	TGTGCCAGCAGTACATACCCGACAGGTCGGGATTCACCCCTCCACTTT
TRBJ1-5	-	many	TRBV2	CASRKGLGNQPQHF	TGTGCCAGCAGGAAGGGTTTGGGCAATCAGCCCCAGCATTTT
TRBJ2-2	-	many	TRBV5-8	CASNAGQMNTGELFF	TGTGCCAGCAACGCAGGTCAGATGAACACCGGGGAGCTGTTTTTT
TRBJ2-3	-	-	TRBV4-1	CASSQDLRTRQSTDTQYF	TGTGCCAGCAGCCAAGATTTAAGGACTCGACAAAGCACAGATACGCAGTATTTT
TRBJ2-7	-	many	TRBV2	CASRGEEQYF	TGTGCCAGCAGGGGGGAGGAGCAGTACTTC
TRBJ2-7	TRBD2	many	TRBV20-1	CSAPGGPLAGGYEQYF	TGCAGTGCCCCGGGGGGCCCACTAGCGGGAGGCTACGAGCAGTACTTC
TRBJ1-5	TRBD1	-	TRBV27	CASSLSGGGVSNQPQHF	TGTGCCAGCAGTTTATCGGGAGGGGGCGTTAGCAATCAGCCCCAGCATTTT
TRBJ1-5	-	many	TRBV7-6	CASSLDSAGQPQHF	TGTGCCAGCAGCTTAGATTCGGCGGGTCAGCCCCAGCATTTT
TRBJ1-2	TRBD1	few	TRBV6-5	CASSYSGDRNYGYTF	TGTGCCAGCAGTTATTCGGGGGACAGAAACTATGGCTACACCTTC
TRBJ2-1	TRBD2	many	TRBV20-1	CSATGLAGGNTYNEQFF	TGCAGTGCTACGGGACTAGCGGGAGGGAATACCTACAATGAGCAGTTCTTC
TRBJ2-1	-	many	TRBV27	CASSVTGDIYEQFF	TGTGCCAGCAGCGTGACCGGGGATATATATGAGCAGTTCTTC
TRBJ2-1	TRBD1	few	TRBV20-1	CSAGELTGNEQFF	TGCAGTGCCGGCGAGTTGACAGGGAATGAGCAGTTCTTC
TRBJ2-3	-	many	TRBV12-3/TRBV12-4	CASSFEGNTDTQYF	TGTGCCAGCAGTTTTGAAGGAAACACAGATACGCAGTATTTT
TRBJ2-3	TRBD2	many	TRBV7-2	CASSLAGTSGSTDTQYF	TGTGCCAGCAGCTTAGCGGGGACTAGCGGGAGCACAGATACGCAGTATTTT
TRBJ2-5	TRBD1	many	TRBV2	CASSSKTGGMVETQYF	TGTGCCAGCAGTTCAAAGACAGGGGGTATGGTGGAGACCCAGTACTTC
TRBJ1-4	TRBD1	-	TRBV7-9	CASSRDREGEKLFF	TGTGCCAGCAGCCGGGACAGGGAGGGTGAAAAACTGTTTTTT
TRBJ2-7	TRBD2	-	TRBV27	CASSWNSGFSYEQYF	TGTGCCAGCAGTTGGAATAGCGGGTTCTCCTACGAGCAGTACTTC
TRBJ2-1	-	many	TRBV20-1	CSARPLLASNEQFF	TGCAGTGCTAGACCCCTTCTAGCCAGTAATGAGCAGTTCTTC
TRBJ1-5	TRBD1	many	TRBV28	CASRGDSPSNQPQHF	TGTGCCAGCCGCGGGGACAGTCCTAGCAATCAGCCCCAGCATTTT
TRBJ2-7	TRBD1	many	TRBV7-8	CASSLVDRGEQYF	TGTGCCAGCAGCTTAGTTGACAGGGGCGAGCAGTACTTC
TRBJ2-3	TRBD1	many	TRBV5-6	CASSTTGGRTDTQYF	TGTGCCAGCAGCACGACAGGGGGTCGCACAGATACGCAGTATTTT
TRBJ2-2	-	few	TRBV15	CATSREQTNTGELFF	TGTGCCACCAGCAGAGAACAAACGAACACCGGGGAGCTGTTTTTT
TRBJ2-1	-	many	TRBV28	CASSLGRSYNEQFF	TGTGCCAGCAGTTTAGGGCGGAGCTACAATGAGCAGTTCTTC